The T cell receptor (beta chain) under discussion was sequenced for a study of cytomegalovirus exposure and HLA in healthy donors. Whole-study context: In an early release, HLA-typed donors contributed some 80 million unique TCR sequences. Findings and limits, study-wide: Later analysis showed most CMV-associated TCR beta chains appearing HLA-restricted.

13 Jbeta primers and 60 Vbeta primers were used for the PCR. The table came from immunoSEQ multiplex PCR; TCRdb's copy has only in-frame clones and leaves some out. The sample has 95,000 to 150,000 clones, about 83% seen once. About this clone: Its antigen is currently unknown.

CDR1 is SGDLS and CDR2 is YYNGEE in the germline V gene. The CDR3 is 16 amino acids. The germline V and J ends were trimmed by 0 bases and 0 bases, with 12 bases remaining between them. This chain joins TRBV9 and TRBJ1-1; D perhaps matches TRBD1 (6 bases). The receptor comes from a woman between 40 and 50 years old in good health and CMV-seropositive. The sample taken for sequencing was PBMCs. The CDR3 DNA sequence: TGTGCCAGCAGCGTAGTCCCCTCAGGGGTGAACACTGAAGCTTTCTTT. It is translated as CASSVVPSGVNTEAFF.